These 32 T cell receptor beta chains originate from one sample sequenced in a study of vaccination and CD4 T cells after COVID-19. Time point described: late sampling 161 to 241 days after vaccination in a few convalescent patients. TCRdb passed the PCR reads through MiXCR, listing each CDR3 protein once. The table records about 29,000 distinct CDR3 sequences, about 46% of them present only once. The specimen was CD4+ T cells from blood, collected about 7 months after SARS-CoV-2 vaccination. The receptor source for this set is a human donor who had recovered from COVID-19.

The chain is built from TRBV20-1 and TRBJ2-2, with TRBD2 matching over 10 bases. This CDR3 spans 16 amino acids. Per germline, CDR1 DFQATT and CDR2 SNEGSKA (reference sequence). J gave up 4 bases and V 0 bases, and 5 bases lay outside the gene matches. As DNA, the CDR3 is TGCAGTGCTAGAGATCCCCTAGCGGGAGCCACCGGGGAGCTGTTTTTT. It translates to CSARDPLAGATGELFF.

The chain is built from TRBV6-5 and TRBJ2-7; the match to TRBD2 covers 8 bases. There are 13 residues in the CDR3. V lost 2 bases and J lost 5; bases outside the gene matches: 2. CDR1 and CDR2 (germline): MNHEY, SVGAGI. The CDR3 DNA is TGTGCCAGCAGTTACGGCGGGGGGAACGAGCAGTACTTC. Its protein is CASSYGGGNEQYF.

This clonotype has a single count. This rearrangement joins TRBV20-1 to TRBJ2-7; 7 nucleotides align to TRBD1. The V and J ends lost 3 bases and 2 bases, in that order; junction bases with no gene match: 4. This CDR3 comprises 13 residues. Germline V gene data show CDR1 as DFQATT and CDR2 as SNEGSKA (reference sequence). Written as DNA, the CDR3 is TGCAGTGCTAGCAGACAGGGTCCCTACGAGCAGTACTTC. Encoded protein: CSASRQGPYEQYF.

The chain uses TRBV15 and TRBJ1-2; 7 bases are a match to TRBD1. The CDR3 loop spans 17 amino acids. J gave up 7 bases and V 2 bases, and 16 bases lay outside the gene matches. Germline-derived CDR1 and CDR2 are LNHNV and YYDKDF (reference sequence). The CDR3 coding sequence is TGTGCCACCAGCAGATCCTCGTACCCTGACAGGGTGGTTGGCTACACCTTC. Protein product: CATSRSSYPDRVVGYTF.

The V gene is TRBV5-5, the J gene TRBJ2-7, with 7 bases aligning to TRBD1. The CDR3 is 14 residues long. The junction had 8 bases not matched to a gene; V was cut back by 5 bases and J by 3 bases. Per germline, CDR1 SGHKS and CDR2 YYEKEE (reference sequence). As DNA, the CDR3 is TGTGCCAGCAGTTCAGACAGGGCGTACTACGAGCAGTACTTC. This codes for CASSSDRAYYEQYF.

The chain recombines TRBV24-1 with TRBJ2-2; D ambiguous. Trimming left V 4 bases short and J 7 bases short, with 12 bases between. Germline V CDR1 and CDR2: KGHDR, SFDVKD. The CDR3 runs to 14 residues. DNA of the CDR3: TGTGCCACCAGTGACCTCCCGGCTGGCGGGGAGCTGTTTTTT. Translated, it gives CATSDLPAGGELFF.

This chain uses TRBV19 with TRBJ1-2, with D maybe TRBD1 (5 bases). Germline V gene sequence: CDR1 LNHDA, CDR2 SQIVND (reference sequence). The CDR3 extends over 16 amino acids. Trimming cost V 9 bases and J 2 bases, with 22 bases left between them. The CDR3: CASTLLSGGRNYGYTF. CDR3 nucleotides: TGTGCCAGCACACTCCTCTCGGGGGGGAGAAACTATGGCTACACCTTC.

The chain has TRBV5-1 and TRBJ2-5, with 8 bases identical to TRBD1. V lost 0 bases to trimming and J lost 2 bases; unmatched junction nucleotides: 3. This CDR3 has 15 residues. Germline V CDR1 and CDR2: SGHRS, YFSETQ. CDR3: CASSLGDRQQETQYF. The CDR3 nucleotides read TGCGCCAGCAGCTTGGGGGACAGGCAGCAAGAGACCCAGTACTTC.

J is TRBJ2-3 and V is TRBV28, with TRBD1 identical over 8 bases. V was pared by 6 bases and J by 1 base, with 6 bases of the junction left unmatched. The CDR3 has 15 residues. The germline CDR1 and CDR2 sequences are MDHEN and SYDVKM. The CDR3 here is CASSPGGSGTDTQYF. CDR3 coding DNA: TGTGCCAGCAGCCCAGGGGGCTCCGGCACAGATACGCAGTATTTT.

This clonotype is medium-sized (0.01 to 0.1%). The genes are TRBV6-4 and TRBJ2-2, with 9 bases fitting TRBD2. There are 15 residues in the CDR3. Germline V gene lookup returns CDR1 MRHNA and CDR2 SNTAGT. V lost 2 bases, J lost 3 bases, and 1 base stayed unmatched. CDR3 DNA: TGTGCCAGCAGTGACGGCGGGAGGGACACCGGGGAGCTGTTTTTT. It specifies CASSDGGRDTGELFF.

The V and J genes are TRBV20-1 and TRBJ1-1; unclear D gene. This CDR3 has 11 residues. V dropped 3 bases and J dropped 1 base, with 3 bases sitting between them. Germline CDR1 DFQATT, CDR2 SNEGSKA (reference sequence). CDR3 coding DNA: TGCAGTGCTAGTGGGAACACTGAAGCTTTCTTT. This gives the protein CSASGNTEAFF.

The chain is built from TRBV20-1 and TRBJ1-6, with 8 bases matching TRBD1. Germline CDR1 is DFQATT and CDR2 is SNEGSKA (reference sequence). Trimming cost V 6 bases and J 9 bases; bases outside gene matches: 10. The CDR3 loop spans 14 amino acids. CDR3 residues: CSAALAQGASPLHF. DNA of the CDR3: TGCAGTGCCGCATTGGCGCAGGGGGCTTCACCCCTCCACTTT.

The genes are TRBV7-2 and TRBJ1-1; the D is unclear. In germline, CDR1 is SGHTA, CDR2 FQGNSA. The CDR3 runs 15 residues. With 1 base removed from V and 0 bases from J, the gap between germline ends came to 9 bases. The CDR3 DNA follows: TGTGCCAGCAGCTTAGGTGGCCGATTGAACACTGAAGCTTTCTTT. It translates to CASSLGGRLNTEAFF. Looking up the rest from reference TRBV7-2 and TRBJ1-1 gives the full variable domain: GAGVSQSPSNKVTEKGKDVELRCDPISGHTALYWYRQSLGQGLEFLIYFQGNSAPDKSGLPSDRFSAERTGGSVSTLTIQRTQQEDSAVYLCASSLGGRLNTEAFFGQGTRLTVV.

The J gene is TRBJ1-5, the V gene TRBV10-1; 8 nucleotides agree with TRBD1. This CDR3 has 15 residues. Germline loops: CDR1 WNHNN, CDR2 SYGVQD (reference sequence). V trimming: 9 bases; J trimming: 4 bases; junction bases outside the gene matches: 11. The CDR3 loop reads CASIGQGDWNQPQHF. The CDR3 DNA reads as TGCGCCAGTATCGGACAGGGAGATTGGAATCAGCCCCAGCATTTT.

The chain couples TRBV25-1 to TRBJ2-5; 8 nucleotides agree with TRBD2. Germline-derived CDR1 and CDR2 are MGHDK and SYGVNS. The CDR3 extends over 15 amino acids. Trimming at V came to 3 bases and at J to 5 bases, leaving 8 bases not matched to a gene. CDR3 coding DNA: TGTGCCAGCAGTGATGGGCAGCGGGAGAGGGAGACCCAGTACTTC. This translates into CASSDGQRERETQYF.

V usage is TRBV27 and J usage is TRBJ2-7; D might be TRBD2 (6 bases). This CDR3 contains 15 residues. CDR1 MNHEY and CDR2 SMNVEV come from the germline V gene (reference sequence). Trimming shortened V by 5 bases and J by 4 bases, and 18 bases separated the two germline ends. The CDR3 region has the DNA TGTGCCAGCAGTCGGGACTGGGCCAGTAAATACGAGCAGTACTTC. This encodes CASSRDWASKYEQYF.

The chain is built from TRBV20-1 and TRBJ1-6; 7 nucleotides align to TRBD1. The germline V gene has CDR1 DFQATT and CDR2 SNEGSKA (reference sequence). The CDR3 totals 14 residues. V lost 2 bases and J lost 9; bases outside the gene matches: 7. The CDR3, as DNA: TGCAGTGCTAGACTTTTGGGACAGAGTTCACCCCTCCACTTT. This translates into CSARLLGQSSPLHF.

In this sample, this clonotype turned up once. This rearrangement joins TRBV6-2 or TRBV6-3 to TRBJ2-3, with TRBD2 as a possible D gene (5 bases). Germline CDR1 is MNHEY and CDR2 is SVGEGT. V lost 6 bases and J lost 1, with 8 bases in between. The CDR3 is made up of 13 amino acids. CDR3 coding DNA: TGTGCCAGCAGGCCGCGGGGCACAGATACGCAGTATTTT. Its translation is CASRPRGTDTQYF.

In its sample, this clonotype was seen a few times. The rearrangement uses TRBV27 and TRBJ1-5, with D perhaps matching TRBD1 (6 bases). Trimming cost V 8 bases and J 0 bases, with 14 bases left between them. The CDR3 is 15 residues long. From germline, CDR1 is MNHEY and CDR2 SMNVEV (reference sequence). CDR3 DNA sequence: TGTGCCAGCCGAGGACAGCCCAATAGCAATCAGCCCCAGCATTTT. Its protein product is CASRGQPNSNQPQHF.

This clonotype was counted between two and nine times. The V gene is TRBV7-9, the J gene TRBJ2-5; tentatively, D is TRBD2 (6 bases). CDR1 and CDR2 (germline): SEHNR, FQNEAQ (reference sequence). CDR3 length equals 13 residues. Trimming took 2 bases from V and 6 from J, leaving 10 bases between them. In nucleotides, the CDR3 is TGTGCCAGCAGCTTATGGGACTCACAGACCCAGTACTTC. Amino acids: CASSLWDSQTQYF.

The V call is TRBV28, the J call TRBJ1-2, with D unclear. V shed 1 base and J shed 4 bases, with 4 bases lying between them. Germline values: CDR1 MDHEN, CDR2 SYDVKM. The CDR3 runs 12 residues. The CDR3 DNA reads TGTGCCAGCAGTTTATTGAGCTATGGCTACACCTTC. It codes for CASSLLSYGYTF.

This clonotype was detected a few times. The J gene is TRBJ2-3, the V gene TRBV28; D not certain. The CDR3 is 9 amino acids. Trimming took off 6 bases at V and 7 bases at J, with 2 bases between the two ends. Germline V gives CDR1 MDHEN, CDR2 SYDVKM. The CDR3 loop reads CASRNTQYF. The CDR3 DNA follows: TGTGCCAGCAGGAATACGCAGTATTTT. The full variable domain, with the rest looked up from reference TRBV28 and TRBJ2-3, is DVKVTQSSRYLVKRTGEKVFLECVQDMDHENMFWYRQDPGLGLRLIYFSYDVKMKEKGDIPEGYSVSREKKERFSLILESASTNQTSMYLCASRNTQYFGPGTRLTVL.

This chain links TRBV27 with TRBJ1-2, with D uncertain. The CDR3 spans 16 residues. Germline values: CDR1 MNHEY, CDR2 SMNVEV (reference sequence). V was clipped by 9 bases and J by 6 bases, with 26 bases between them. The CDR3 bases are TGTGCCAGGAACTTAGCAGTTTGTTTGTGTGAGGATGGCTACACCTTC. Protein product: CARNLAVCLCEDGYTF.

The DNA of the CDR3 is TGTGCCAGCAGATACGACCAGGGGCGGTTTTCAGGGGCCAACGTCCTGACTTTC. As protein: CASRYDQGRFSGANVLTF. The V call is TRBV7-9, the J call TRBJ2-6; possibly TRBD1 for D (6 bases). Germline lookup yields CDR1 SEHNR and CDR2 FQNEAQ (reference sequence). V dropped 6 bases and J dropped 4 bases, with 22 bases sitting between them. The CDR3 extends over 18 amino acids.

The chain uses TRBV27 and TRBJ2-2; no clear D gene. Germline V gene lookup returns CDR1 MNHEY and CDR2 SMNVEV (reference sequence). This CDR3 spans 16 amino acids. V was cut by 2 bases and J by 2 bases, with 12 bases left in between. The CDR3 DNA reads as TGTGCCAGCAGTTTAGTAGGAGCGCCTAACACCGGGGAGCTGTTTTTT. Its protein is CASSLVGAPNTGELFF.

Only a few counts were recorded for this clonotype. The chain uses TRBV20-1 and TRBJ1-5; D remains ambiguous. This CDR3 contains 13 residues. Looked up from germline, CDR1 is DFQATT and CDR2 is SNEGSKA (reference sequence). The ends were cut back, 2 bases at V and 3 bases at J, with 8 bases in the middle. Written as DNA, the CDR3 is TGCAGTGCTAGATTAGGGTACAATCAGCCCCAGCATTTT. Protein: CSARLGYNQPQHF.

There are a few counts of this clonotype. The rearrangement uses TRBV6-1 and TRBJ1-1, with D uncertain. CDR3 length: 11 residues. Germline V gene data show CDR1 as MNHNS and CDR2 as SASEGT. Trimming took 8 bases from V and 2 from J, leaving 6 bases between them. DNA of the CDR3: TGTGCCAGCGTAAGAAACACTGAAGCTTTCTTT. Translation: CASVRNTEAFF.

This clonotype was counted a single time. J is TRBJ2-7 and V is TRBV6-1; D might be TRBD2 (5 bases). In germline, CDR1 is MNHNS, CDR2 SASEGT. Trimming removed 6 bases from V and 3 bases from J, with 12 bases in between. The CDR3 contains 13 residues. CDR3 DNA sequence: TGTGCCAGCAGGCGAAGCGGTGACTACGAGCAGTACTTC. Its translation is CASRRSGDYEQYF.

The rearrangement uses TRBV20-1 and TRBJ2-7; TRBD2 matches 9 bases. V trimming: 0 bases; J trimming: 4 bases; junction bases outside the gene matches: 13. The CDR3 is made up of 17 amino acids. The germline CDR1 and CDR2 sequences are DFQATT and SNEGSKA (reference sequence). CDR3 in DNA: TGCAGTGCTAGAGATCCGAAGACCGGGACTAGCTGGTACGAGCAGTACTTC. Translating gives CSARDPKTGTSWYEQYF.

The V call is TRBV20-1, the J call TRBJ1-2, with D maybe TRBD1 (6 bases). CDR3 length: 14 residues. The germline CDR1 and CDR2 sequences are DFQATT and SNEGSKA (reference sequence). Trimming took 2 bases from V and 3 from J, leaving 13 bases between them. The CDR3 region is CSARKSGADYGYTF. As DNA, the CDR3 is TGCAGTGCTAGAAAGTCAGGGGCCGACTATGGCTACACCTTC.

This clonotype occurred a few times. The J gene is TRBJ2-7, the V gene TRBV29-1, with TRBD1 as a possible D gene (5 bases). The CDR3 consists of 13 residues. Trimming pared 4 bases from V and 5 bases from J, leaving 15 bases between. The germline V gene has CDR1 SQVTM and CDR2 ANQGSEA. Written as DNA, the CDR3 is TGCAGCGTTGGTAAATATGGGGCCCACGAGCAGTACTTC. This sequence encodes CSVGKYGAHEQYF.

This clonotype has only a few counts. V and J are TRBV7-6 and TRBJ2-1; D could derive from TRBD1 or TRBD2 (5 bases each). V was pared by 3 bases and J by 2 bases, with 5 bases between. Germline CDR1 and CDR2: SGHVS and FNYEAQ. The length of the CDR3 is 13 residues. In DNA form, the CDR3 reads TGTGCCAGCAGCTTGGGGGCCTACAATGAGCAGTTCTTC. Amino acids: CASSLGAYNEQFF.